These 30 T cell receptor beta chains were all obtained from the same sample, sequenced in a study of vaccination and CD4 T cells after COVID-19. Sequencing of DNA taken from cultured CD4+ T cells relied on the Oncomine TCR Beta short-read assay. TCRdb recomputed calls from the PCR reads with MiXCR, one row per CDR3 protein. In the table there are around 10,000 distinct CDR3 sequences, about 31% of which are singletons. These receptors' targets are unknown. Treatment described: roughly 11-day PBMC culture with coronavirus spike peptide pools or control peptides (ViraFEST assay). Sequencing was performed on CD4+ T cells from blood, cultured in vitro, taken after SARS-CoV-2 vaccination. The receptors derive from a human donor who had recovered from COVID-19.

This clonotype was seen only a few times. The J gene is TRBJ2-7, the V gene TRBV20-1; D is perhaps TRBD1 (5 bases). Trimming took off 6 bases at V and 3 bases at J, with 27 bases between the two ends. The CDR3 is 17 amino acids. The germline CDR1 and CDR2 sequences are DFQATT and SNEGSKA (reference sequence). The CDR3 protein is CSAPTGGVRTGRYEQYF. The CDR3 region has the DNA TGCAGTGCCCCCACCGGCGGTGTCCGAACAGGACGCTACGAGCAGTACTTC.

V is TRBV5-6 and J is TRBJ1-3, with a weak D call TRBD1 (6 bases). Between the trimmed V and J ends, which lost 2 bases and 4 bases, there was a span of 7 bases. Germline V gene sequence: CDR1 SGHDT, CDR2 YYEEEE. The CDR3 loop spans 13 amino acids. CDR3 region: CASSFGQGNTIYF. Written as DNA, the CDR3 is TGTGCCAGCAGCTTTGGACAGGGAAACACCATATATTTT. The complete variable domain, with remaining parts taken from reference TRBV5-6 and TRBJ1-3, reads DAGVTQSPTHLIKTRGQQVTLRCSPKSGHDTVSWYQQALGQGPQFIFQYYEEEERQRGNFPDRFSGHQFPNYSSELNVNALLLGDSALYLCASSFGQGNTIYFGEGSWLTVV.

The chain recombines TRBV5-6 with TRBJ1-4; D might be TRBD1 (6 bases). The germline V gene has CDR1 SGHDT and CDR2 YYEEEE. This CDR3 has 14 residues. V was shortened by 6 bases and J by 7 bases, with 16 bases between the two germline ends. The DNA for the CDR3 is TGTGCCAGCACCATCTACGGGGGCCTTGAAAAACTGTTTTTT. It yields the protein CASTIYGGLEKLFF. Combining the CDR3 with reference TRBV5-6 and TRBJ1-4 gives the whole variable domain DAGVTQSPTHLIKTRGQQVTLRCSPKSGHDTVSWYQQALGQGPQFIFQYYEEEERQRGNFPDRFSGHQFPNYSSELNVNALLLGDSALYLCASTIYGGLEKLFFGSGTQLSVL.

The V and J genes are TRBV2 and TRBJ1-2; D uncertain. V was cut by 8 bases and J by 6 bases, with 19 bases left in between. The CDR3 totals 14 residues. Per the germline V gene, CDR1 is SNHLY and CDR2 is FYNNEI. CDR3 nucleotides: TGTGCCAGCTCCCGGGCCCCGGTGGTCGATGGCTACACCTTC. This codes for CASSRAPVVDGYTF.

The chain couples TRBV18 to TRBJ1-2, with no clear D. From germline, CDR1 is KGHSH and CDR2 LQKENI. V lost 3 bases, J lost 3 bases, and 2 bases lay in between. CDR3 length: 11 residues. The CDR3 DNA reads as TGTGCCAGCTCACCTGACTATGGCTACACCTTC. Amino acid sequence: CASSPDYGYTF.

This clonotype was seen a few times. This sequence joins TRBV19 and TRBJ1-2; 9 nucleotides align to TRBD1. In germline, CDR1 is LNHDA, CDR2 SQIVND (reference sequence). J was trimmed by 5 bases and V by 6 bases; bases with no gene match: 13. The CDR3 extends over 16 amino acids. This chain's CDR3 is CASSDPRTGARYGYTF. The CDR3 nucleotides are TGTGCCAGTAGCGATCCAAGGACAGGGGCTAGGTATGGCTACACCTTC.

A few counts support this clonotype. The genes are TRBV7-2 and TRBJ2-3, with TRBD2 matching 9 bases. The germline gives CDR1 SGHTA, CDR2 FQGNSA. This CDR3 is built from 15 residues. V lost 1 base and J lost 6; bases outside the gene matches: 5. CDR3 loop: CASSLGGAGGDTQYF. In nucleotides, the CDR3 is TGTGCCAGCAGCTTAGGGGGGGCGGGAGGGGATACGCAGTATTTT.

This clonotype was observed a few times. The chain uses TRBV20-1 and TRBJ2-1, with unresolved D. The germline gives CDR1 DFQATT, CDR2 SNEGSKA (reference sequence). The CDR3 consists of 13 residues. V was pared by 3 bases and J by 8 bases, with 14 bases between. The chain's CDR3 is CSASLAVSYEQFF. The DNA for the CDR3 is TGCAGTGCTAGTTTGGCTGTAAGCTATGAGCAGTTCTTC.

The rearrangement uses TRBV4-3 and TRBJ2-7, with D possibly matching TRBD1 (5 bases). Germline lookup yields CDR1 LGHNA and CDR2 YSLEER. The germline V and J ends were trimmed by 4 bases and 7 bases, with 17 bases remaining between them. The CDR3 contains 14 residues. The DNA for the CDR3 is TGCGCCAGCAGCCCAGGGCCGTCGCTTGGTGAGCAGTACTTC. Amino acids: CASSPGPSLGEQYF.

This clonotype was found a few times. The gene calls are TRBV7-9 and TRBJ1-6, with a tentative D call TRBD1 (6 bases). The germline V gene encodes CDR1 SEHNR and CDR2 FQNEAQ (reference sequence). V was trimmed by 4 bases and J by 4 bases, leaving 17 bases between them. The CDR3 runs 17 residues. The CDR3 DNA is TGTGCCAGCAGCTCCCCGGGGGGCATACGGTATAATTCACCCCTCCACTTT. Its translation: CASSSPGGIRYNSPLHF.

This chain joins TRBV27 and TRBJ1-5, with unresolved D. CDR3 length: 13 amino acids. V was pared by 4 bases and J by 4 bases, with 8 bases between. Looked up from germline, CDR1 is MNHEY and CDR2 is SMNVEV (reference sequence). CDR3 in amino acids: CASSWFRNQPQHF. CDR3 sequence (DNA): TGTGCCAGCAGTTGGTTTCGGAATCAGCCCCAGCATTTT.

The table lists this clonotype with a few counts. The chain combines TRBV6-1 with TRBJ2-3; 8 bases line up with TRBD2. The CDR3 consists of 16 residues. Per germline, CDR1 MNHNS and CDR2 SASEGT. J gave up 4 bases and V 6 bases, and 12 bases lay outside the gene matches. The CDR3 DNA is TGTGCCAGCAGCCCCGGGCGAGCGGGAGCGTCAGATACGCAGTATTTT. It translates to CASSPGRAGASDTQYF.

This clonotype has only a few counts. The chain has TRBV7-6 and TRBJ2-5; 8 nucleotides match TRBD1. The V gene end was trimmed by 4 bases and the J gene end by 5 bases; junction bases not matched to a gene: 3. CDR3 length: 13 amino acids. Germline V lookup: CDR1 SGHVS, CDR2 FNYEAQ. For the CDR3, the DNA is TGTGCCAGCAGCTCCAACAGGGGGGAGACCCAGTACTTC. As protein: CASSSNRGETQYF.

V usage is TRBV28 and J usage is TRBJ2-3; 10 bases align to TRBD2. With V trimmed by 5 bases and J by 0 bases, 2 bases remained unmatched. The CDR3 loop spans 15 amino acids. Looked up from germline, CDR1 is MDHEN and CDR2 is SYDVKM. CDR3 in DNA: TGTGCCAGCAGTCAACTAGCGGGAAGCACAGATACGCAGTATTTT. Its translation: CASSQLAGSTDTQYF.

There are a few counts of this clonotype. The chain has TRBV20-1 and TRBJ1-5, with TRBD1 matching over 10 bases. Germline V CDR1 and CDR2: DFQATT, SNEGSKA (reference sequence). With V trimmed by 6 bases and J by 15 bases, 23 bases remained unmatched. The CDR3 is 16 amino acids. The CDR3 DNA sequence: TGCAGTGCACTTCCTGAAGGGACAGGGGATCGAAGAGTAGGGCATTTT. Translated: CSALPEGTGDRRVGHF.

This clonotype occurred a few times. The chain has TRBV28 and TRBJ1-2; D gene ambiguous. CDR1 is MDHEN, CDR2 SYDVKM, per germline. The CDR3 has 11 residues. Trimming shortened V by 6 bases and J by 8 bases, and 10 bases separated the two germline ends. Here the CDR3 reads CASRQTTGYTF. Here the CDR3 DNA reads TGTGCCAGCAGACAAACAACGGGCTACACCTTC.

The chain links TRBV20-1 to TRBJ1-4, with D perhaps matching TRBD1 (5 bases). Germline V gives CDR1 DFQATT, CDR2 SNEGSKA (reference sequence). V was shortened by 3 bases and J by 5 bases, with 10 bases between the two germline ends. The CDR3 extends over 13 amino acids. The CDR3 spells CSASGGANEKLFF. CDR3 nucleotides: TGCAGTGCTAGTGGGGGAGCCAATGAAAAACTGTTTTTT.

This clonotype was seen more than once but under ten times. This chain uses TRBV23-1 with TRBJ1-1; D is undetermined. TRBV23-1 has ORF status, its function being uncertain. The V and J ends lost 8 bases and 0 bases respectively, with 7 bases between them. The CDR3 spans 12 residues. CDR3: CASPVMNTEAFF. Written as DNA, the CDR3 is TGCGCCAGCCCGGTCATGAACACTGAAGCTTTCTTT.

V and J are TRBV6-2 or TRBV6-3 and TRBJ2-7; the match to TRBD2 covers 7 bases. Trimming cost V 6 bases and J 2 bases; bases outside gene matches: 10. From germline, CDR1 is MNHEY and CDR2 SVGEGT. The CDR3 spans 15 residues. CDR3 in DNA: TGTGCCAGCAGGGGGTCAGCGGGACTGACCTACGAGCAGTACTTC. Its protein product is CASRGSAGLTYEQYF.

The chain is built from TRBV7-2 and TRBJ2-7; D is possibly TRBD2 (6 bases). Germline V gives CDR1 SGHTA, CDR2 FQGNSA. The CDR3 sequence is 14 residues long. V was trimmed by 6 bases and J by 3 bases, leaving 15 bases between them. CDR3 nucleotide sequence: TGTGCCAGCAGTCCAGGCCGGGAGATCTACGAGCAGTACTTC. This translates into CASSPGREIYEQYF.

The CDR3 protein is CASSRGGPGNTIYF. In DNA form, the CDR3 reads TGTGCCAGCAGTCGGGGGGGACCTGGAAACACCATATATTTT. The chain employs TRBV6-2 or TRBV6-3 and TRBJ1-3, with D perhaps matching TRBD1 (5 bases). This CDR3 is 14 amino acids long. Per the germline V gene, CDR1 is MNHEY and CDR2 is SVGEGT. Between the trimmed V and J ends, which lost 5 bases and 2 bases, there was a span of 10 bases.

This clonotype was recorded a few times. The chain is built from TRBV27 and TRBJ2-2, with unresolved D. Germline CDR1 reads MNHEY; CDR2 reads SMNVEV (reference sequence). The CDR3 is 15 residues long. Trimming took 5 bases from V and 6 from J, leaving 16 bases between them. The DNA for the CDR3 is TGTGCCAGCAGTCCCGAGGCCCTAATCCCCGGGGAGCTGTTTTTT. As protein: CASSPEALIPGELFF.

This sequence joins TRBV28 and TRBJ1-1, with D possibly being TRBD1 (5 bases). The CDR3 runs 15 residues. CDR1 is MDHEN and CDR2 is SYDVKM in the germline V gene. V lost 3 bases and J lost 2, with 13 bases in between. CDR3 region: CASSFTVGLNTEAFF. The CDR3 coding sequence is TGTGCCAGCAGTTTTACAGTGGGGCTTAACACTGAAGCTTTCTTT.

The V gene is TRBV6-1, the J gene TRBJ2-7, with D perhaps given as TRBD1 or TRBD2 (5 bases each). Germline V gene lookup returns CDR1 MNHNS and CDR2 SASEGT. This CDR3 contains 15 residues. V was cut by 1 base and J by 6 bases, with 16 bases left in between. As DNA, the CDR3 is TGTGCCAGCAGTGAAGGAACTAGTAGGGGTTTCGAGCAGTACTTC. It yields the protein CASSEGTSRGFEQYF.

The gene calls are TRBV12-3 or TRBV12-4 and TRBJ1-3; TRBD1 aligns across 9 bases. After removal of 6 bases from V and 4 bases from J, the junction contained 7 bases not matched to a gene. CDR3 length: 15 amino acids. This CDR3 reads CASRRTGVGGNTIYF. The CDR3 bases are TGTGCCAGCAGGCGGACAGGGGTTGGGGGAAACACCATATATTTT.

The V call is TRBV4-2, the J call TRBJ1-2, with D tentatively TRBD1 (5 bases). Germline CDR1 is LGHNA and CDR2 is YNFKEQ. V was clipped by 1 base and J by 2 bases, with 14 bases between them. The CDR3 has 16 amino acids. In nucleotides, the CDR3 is TGTGCCAGCAGCCAAGGTATAAGGGGAGGAAACTATGGCTACACCTTC. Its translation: CASSQGIRGGNYGYTF.

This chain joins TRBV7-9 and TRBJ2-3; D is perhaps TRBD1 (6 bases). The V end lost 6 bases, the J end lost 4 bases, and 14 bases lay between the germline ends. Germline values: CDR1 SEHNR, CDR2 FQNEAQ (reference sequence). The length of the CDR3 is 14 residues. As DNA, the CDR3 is TGTGCCAGCAGTCCAGGGGTTCTGGCAGATACGCAGTATTTT. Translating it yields CASSPGVLADTQYF.

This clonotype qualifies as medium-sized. CDR3 nucleotides: TGTGCCACCAGCAGATTGGGGTTATTGGGGAGGGTCTCCCAAGAGACCCAGTACTTC. Translation: CATSRLGLLGRVSQETQYF. The J gene is TRBJ2-5, the V gene TRBV15, with 7 bases identical to TRBD2. This CDR3 is built from 19 residues. Unmatched junction bases numbered 16, after V lost 2 bases and J lost 1 base. Per germline, CDR1 LNHNV and CDR2 YYDKDF (reference sequence).

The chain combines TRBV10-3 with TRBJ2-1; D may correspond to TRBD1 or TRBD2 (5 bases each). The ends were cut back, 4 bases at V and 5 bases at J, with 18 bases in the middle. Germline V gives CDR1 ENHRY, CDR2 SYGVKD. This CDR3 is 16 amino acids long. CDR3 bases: TGTGCCATCAGTGGGGTGTGGGAGAAGGGGCACAATGAGCAGTTCTTC. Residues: CAISGVWEKGHNEQFF.

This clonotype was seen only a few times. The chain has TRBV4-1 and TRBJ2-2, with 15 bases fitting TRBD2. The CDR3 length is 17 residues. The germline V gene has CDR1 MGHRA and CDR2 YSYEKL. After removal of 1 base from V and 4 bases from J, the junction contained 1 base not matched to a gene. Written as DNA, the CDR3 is TGCGCCAGCAGCCAAGTGGGACTAGCGGGAGGCACCGGGGAGCTGTTTTTT. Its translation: CASSQVGLAGGTGELFF.